One and the same sample provided the 22 T cell receptor beta chains below, sequenced in a study of T cells after posttransplantation cyclophosphamide. Clones were sequenced by immunoSEQ multiplex PCR, and TCRdb holds only the in-frame ones, with some missing. Seen here are approximately 30,000 clones, roughly 89% observed once, and the top ten hold less than 3.5%. Sequencing was done on a sample of PBMCs. The receptor set was obtained from a man between 45 and 60 years old.

This rearrangement joins TRBV30 to TRBJ2-3, with 7 bases matching TRBD2. The germline gives CDR1 GTSNPN, CDR2 SVGIG (reference sequence). This CDR3 comprises 12 residues. V was clipped by 3 bases and J by 4 bases; unmatched bases: 1. The CDR3 DNA reads as TGTGCCTGGAGCAGCGGGGCAGATACGCAGTATTTT. Its protein product is CAWSSGADTQYF.

The sample holds a few counts of this clone. This chain connects TRBV6-6 to TRBJ2-1; the match to TRBD2 covers 14 bases. From germline, CDR1 is MNHNY and CDR2 SVGAGI (reference sequence). CDR3 length equals 15 residues. J was trimmed by 10 bases and V by 5 bases; bases with no gene match: 7. The CDR3 sequence is CASSPRTSGGLEQFF. The CDR3 DNA is TGTGCCAGCAGTCCCAGGACTAGCGGGGGGCTAGAGCAGTTCTTC.

This chain links TRBV6-5 with TRBJ1-1; 7 positions agree with TRBD1. The CDR3 covers 14 residues. Germline values: CDR1 MNHEY, CDR2 SVGAGI. Trimming took 0 bases from V and 6 from J; bases not matched to a gene: 4. The CDR3 spells CASSYSGGVAEAFF. In DNA, the CDR3 is TGTGCCAGCAGTTACTCAGGGGGCGTCGCTGAAGCTTTCTTT.

This clone was observed once. V usage is TRBV19 and J usage is TRBJ1-1, with D perhaps matching TRBD1 (5 bases). Trimming left V 5 bases short and J 4 bases short, with 20 bases between. The CDR3 spans 16 residues. The germline gives CDR1 LNHDA, CDR2 SQIVND (reference sequence). The CDR3: CASSPSLGRGVTEAFF. CDR3 DNA: TGTGCCAGTAGTCCCTCCTTGGGGCGGGGCGTCACTGAAGCTTTCTTT.

The chain links TRBV11-2 to TRBJ2-1; a weak D match, TRBD1 (5 bases). Germline V gene sequence: CDR1 SGHAT, CDR2 FQNNGV. The length of the CDR3 is 14 residues. V dropped 1 base and J dropped 5 bases, with 9 bases sitting between them. Here the CDR3 reads CASSLGHRNNEQFF. Written as DNA, the CDR3 is TGTGCCAGCAGCTTAGGACACAGGAACAATGAGCAGTTCTTC.

The chain links TRBV5-1 to TRBJ1-2; D may be TRBD1 (5 bases). The CDR3 is 14 residues long. Germline V gene lookup returns CDR1 SGHRS and CDR2 YFSETQ. V lost 3 bases, J lost 4 bases, and 13 bases lay in between. The CDR3 loop is CASSSLQGSYGYTF. CDR3 coding DNA: TGCGCCAGCAGCTCGCTTCAGGGCTCCTATGGCTACACCTTC.

This rearrangement joins TRBV5-1 to TRBJ1-1, with a tentative D call TRBD1 (5 bases). Germline V lookup: CDR1 SGHRS, CDR2 YFSETQ. Trimming took off 1 base at V and 6 bases at J, with 10 bases between the two ends. The CDR3 spans 13 residues. The CDR3 DNA reads TGCGCCAGCAGCTTGAGGGACTTGGCTGAAGCTTTCTTT. Translating it yields CASSLRDLAEAFF. The full variable domain, rest sourced from reference TRBV5-1 and TRBJ1-1, is KAGVTQTPRYLIKTRGQQVTLSCSPISGHRSVSWYQQTPGQGLQFLFEYFSETQRNKGNFPGRFSGRQFSNSRSEMNVSTLELGDSALYLCASSLRDLAEAFFGQGTRLTVV.

The rearrangement links TRBV12-5 to TRBJ1-1; the D gene is possibly TRBD1 (6 bases). The germline V gene encodes CDR1 LGHNT and CDR2 FRNRAP. This CDR3 has 13 amino acids. The V end lost 7 bases, the J end lost 7 bases, and 16 bases lay between the germline ends. The CDR3 is CASELGQGLEAFF. The CDR3 DNA reads as TGTGCTAGTGAACTTGGCCAGGGGCTTGAAGCTTTCTTT.

The chain has TRBV6-1 and TRBJ2-5; possibly TRBD1 for D (5 bases). This CDR3 contains 14 residues. V was trimmed by 7 bases and J by 1 base, leaving 13 bases between them. CDR1 is MNHNS and CDR2 is SASEGT in the germline V gene. CDR3 sequence reads: CASTKEGVQETQYF. DNA for the CDR3: TGTGCCAGCACTAAAGAAGGGGTCCAAGAGACCCAGTACTTC.

This clone was detected only once. The chain links TRBV4-2 to TRBJ1-4; 8 bases are a match to TRBD1. V shed 1 base, J shed 8 bases, and the junction held 6 bases outside the gene matches. This CDR3 region has 15 residues. From germline, CDR1 is LGHNA and CDR2 YNFKEQ. CDR3 sequence reads: CASSQATGQEEKLFF. In nucleotides, the CDR3 is TGTGCCAGCAGCCAAGCGACGGGACAGGAAGAAAAACTGTTTTTT.

The chain employs TRBV13 and TRBJ2-1; 8 bases agree with TRBD2. V lost 5 bases and J lost 8; bases outside the gene matches: 11. CDR1 is PRHDT, CDR2 FYEKMQ, per germline (reference sequence). The CDR3 consists of 15 residues. CDR3 in amino acids: CASSPGQREYDEQFF. The CDR3 DNA reads as TGTGCCAGCAGCCCCGGTCAGCGGGAGTACGATGAGCAGTTCTTC.

This clone is a singleton in its sample. The chain is built from TRBV7-9 and TRBJ2-1; a possible D gene is TRBD1 (5 bases). The CDR3 contains 14 residues. Looked up from germline, CDR1 is SEHNR and CDR2 is FQNEAQ (reference sequence). V lost 1 base and J lost 5, with 9 bases in between. The CDR3 reads CASSLGQTNNEQFF. CDR3 coding DNA: TGTGCCAGCAGCTTAGGACAGACCAACAATGAGCAGTTCTTC.

This clone appeared once. The genes are TRBV6-1 and TRBJ2-5, with D possibly being TRBD2 (6 bases). Germline-derived CDR1 and CDR2 are MNHNS and SASEGT. The CDR3 loop spans 15 amino acids. V was shortened by 8 bases and J by 7 bases, with 23 bases between the two germline ends. The CDR3 here is CASLSWRESLVTQYF. The CDR3 nucleotides read TGTGCCAGCCTTAGTTGGAGGGAAAGTCTTGTGACCCAGTACTTC.

This clone occurred once. This sequence joins TRBV6-5 and TRBJ1-1; D ambiguous. The CDR3 consists of 14 residues. The germline CDR1 and CDR2 sequences are MNHEY and SVGAGI. V dropped 0 bases and J dropped 7 bases, with 12 bases sitting between them. DNA of the CDR3: TGTGCCAGCAGTTACTCTGGTCCGAACGGTGAAGCTTTCTTT. This sequence encodes CASSYSGPNGEAFF.

The rearrangement links TRBV6-1 to TRBJ1-2; tentative D call: TRBD1 (6 bases). The ends were cut back, 10 bases at V and 5 bases at J, with 20 bases in the middle. The CDR3 contains 14 residues. Germline CDR1 and CDR2: MNHNS and SASEGT. This CDR3 reads CAILRTAGLYGYTF. The DNA of the CDR3 is TGTGCCATCCTTCGGACAGCTGGGTTATATGGCTACACCTTC.

V and J are TRBV6-1 and TRBJ1-3; tentatively, D is TRBD1 (6 bases). V dropped 6 bases and J dropped 1 base, with 10 bases sitting between them. The CDR3 has 14 amino acids. Germline assignment: CDR1 MNHNS and CDR2 SASEGT. CDR3 nucleotides: TGTGCCAGCAGGATACAGGGATCTGGAAACACCATATATTTT. This sequence encodes CASRIQGSGNTIYF.

V and J are TRBV19 and TRBJ1-6, with a weak D call TRBD1 (5 bases). Trimming shortened V by 3 bases and J by 8 bases, and 14 bases separated the two germline ends. The germline V gene encodes CDR1 LNHDA and CDR2 SQIVND (reference sequence). The CDR3 is 15 residues long. The DNA of the CDR3 is TGTGCCAGTAGTATCGGGGGGTCGTCCCATTCACCCCTCCACTTT. It specifies CASSIGGSSHSPLHF.

The V call is TRBV7-2, the J call TRBJ2-7, with D possibly matching TRBD2 (6 bases). Germline V gives CDR1 SGHTA, CDR2 FQGNSA. V shed 6 bases and J shed 0 bases, with 15 bases lying between them. The CDR3 runs to 15 residues. For the CDR3, the DNA is TGTGCCAGCAGTCTGGGTGCGGGAAGCTCCTACGAGCAGTACTTC. Residues: CASSLGAGSSYEQYF.

V usage is TRBV7-9 and J usage is TRBJ2-5; tentative D call: TRBD1 (5 bases). The V gene lost 5 bases and the J gene lost 1 base, with 14 bases spanning the gap. The CDR3 spans 15 residues. CDR1 SEHNR and CDR2 FQNEAQ come from the germline V gene (reference sequence). The chain's CDR3 is CASSPNDRFQETQYF. CDR3 sequence (DNA): TGTGCCAGCAGCCCGAATGACAGATTCCAAGAGACCCAGTACTTC.

The CDR3 region is CASSLQGNTEAFF. In nucleotides, the CDR3 is TGTGCCAGCAGCTTACAGGGGAACACTGAAGCTTTCTTT. The chain combines TRBV7-9 with TRBJ1-1; a possible D gene is TRBD1 (5 bases). Germline V CDR1 and CDR2: SEHNR, FQNEAQ (reference sequence). The CDR3 is made up of 13 amino acids. Deletions cut 2 bases from V and 1 base from J, with 5 bases between. Full variable domain (outside the CDR3, taken from reference TRBV7-9 and TRBJ1-1): DTGVSQNPRHKITKRGQNVTFRCDPISEHNRLYWYRQTLGQGPEFLTYFQNEAQLEKSRLLSDRFSAERPKGSFSTLEIQRTEQGDSAMYLCASSLQGNTEAFFGQGTRLTVV.

The gene calls are TRBV5-1 and TRBJ2-1, with TRBD2 matching over 8 bases. The V gene end was trimmed by 4 bases and the J gene end by 8 bases; junction bases not matched to a gene: 11. The CDR3 runs 15 residues. Germline CDR1 reads SGHRS; CDR2 reads YFSETQ. The CDR3 DNA follows: TGCGCCAGCAGCGAGGCCGGGACTAGTCGGCATGAGCAGTTCTTC. Translating it yields CASSEAGTSRHEQFF. The variable domain in full, with the rest retrieved from reference TRBV5-1 and TRBJ2-1, is KAGVTQTPRYLIKTRGQQVTLSCSPISGHRSVSWYQQTPGQGLQFLFEYFSETQRNKGNFPGRFSGRQFSNSRSEMNVSTLELGDSALYLCASSEAGTSRHEQFFGPGTRLTVL.

The chain couples TRBV25-1 to TRBJ2-7; D is undetermined. Germline V gene lookup returns CDR1 MGHDK and CDR2 SYGVNS. CDR3 length equals 12 residues. The V end was cut by 5 bases, the J end by 0 bases, with 5 bases between. CDR3 nucleotides: TGTGCCAGCAGTCTTAGCTCCTACGAGCAGTACTTC. This encodes CASSLSSYEQYF.